The T cell receptor beta chain described here comes from a study of regulatory T cells in long-lasting Graves disease. Trimming left V 0 bases short and J 6 bases short, with 6 bases between. Germline V gene lookup returns CDR1 MNHEY and CDR2 SMNVEV (reference sequence). The CDR3 consists of 13 residues. Sample time point: persistent/refractory GD, antithyroid drugs over 5 years with positive TRAb. TCR sequences were obtained from RNA taken from PBMCs. This clonotype was counted between two and nine times. Antigen unknown. Broader study findings: Compared with new cases, persistent Graves' patients showed reduced TCR diversity.

Arm-PCR of CDR3 regions and iRepertoire HTBI primers were the basis on which TCR beta libraries were built. Per the original methods: Identified across the samples were approximately 60 TRBV segments and 13 to 15 TRBJ segments. TCRdb analysed the multiplex PCR reads with MiXCR anew, one entry per CDR3 protein. TCRdb's processing, not the authors', yielded these V and J calls. In the table there are 350,000 to 500,000 distinct CDR3 sequences, 20% to 25% of which are singletons. This receptor was identified in a female donor with Graves disease. V usage is TRBV27 and J usage is TRBJ2-1; unclear D gene. This material consisted of peripheral blood mononuclear cells (PBMCs), taken when the disease was refractory, from a patient treated with antithyroid drugs. In nucleotides, the CDR3 is TGTGCCAGCAGTTTATCCGAACTCAATGAGCAGTTCTTC. Translated, it gives CASSLSELNEQFF.